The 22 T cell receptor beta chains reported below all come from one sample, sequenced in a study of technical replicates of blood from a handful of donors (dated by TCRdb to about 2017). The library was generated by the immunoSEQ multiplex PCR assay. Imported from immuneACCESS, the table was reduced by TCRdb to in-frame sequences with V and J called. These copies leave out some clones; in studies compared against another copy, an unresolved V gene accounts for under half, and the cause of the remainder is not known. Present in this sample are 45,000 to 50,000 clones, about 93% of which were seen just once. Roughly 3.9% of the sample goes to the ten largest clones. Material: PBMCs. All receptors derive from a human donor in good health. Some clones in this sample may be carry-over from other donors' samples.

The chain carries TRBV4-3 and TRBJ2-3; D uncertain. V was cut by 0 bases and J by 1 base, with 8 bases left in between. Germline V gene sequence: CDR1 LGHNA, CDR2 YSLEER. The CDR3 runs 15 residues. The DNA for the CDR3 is TGCGCCAGCAGCCAAGACAGCCAGGGCACAGATACGCAGTATTTT. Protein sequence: CASSQDSQGTDTQYF.

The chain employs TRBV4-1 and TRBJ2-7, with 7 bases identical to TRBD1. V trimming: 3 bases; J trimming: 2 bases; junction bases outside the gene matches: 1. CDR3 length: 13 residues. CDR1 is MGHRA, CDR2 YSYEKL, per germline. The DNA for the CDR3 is TGCGCCAGCAGCCAGGACAGGACCTACGAGCAGTACTTC. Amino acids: CASSQDRTYEQYF.

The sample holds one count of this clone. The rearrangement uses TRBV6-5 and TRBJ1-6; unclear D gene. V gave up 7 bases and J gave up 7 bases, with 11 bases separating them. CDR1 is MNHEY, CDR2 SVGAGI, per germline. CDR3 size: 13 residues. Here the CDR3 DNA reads TGTGCCAGCAAAACGACGGAGAATTCACCCCTCCACTTT. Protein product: CASKTTENSPLHF.

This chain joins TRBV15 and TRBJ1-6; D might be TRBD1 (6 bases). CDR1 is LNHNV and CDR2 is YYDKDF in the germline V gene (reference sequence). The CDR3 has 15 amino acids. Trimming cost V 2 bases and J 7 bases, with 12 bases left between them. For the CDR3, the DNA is TGTGCCACCAGCAGATCCGTAGGACAGAATTCACCCCTCCACTTT. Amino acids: CATSRSVGQNSPLHF. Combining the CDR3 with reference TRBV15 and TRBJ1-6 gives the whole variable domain DAMVIQNPRYQVTQFGKPVTLSCSQTLNHNVMYWYQQKSSQAPKLLFHYYDKDFNNEADTPDNFQSRRPNTSFCFLDIRSPGLGDTAMYLCATSRSVGQNSPLHFGNGTRLTVT.

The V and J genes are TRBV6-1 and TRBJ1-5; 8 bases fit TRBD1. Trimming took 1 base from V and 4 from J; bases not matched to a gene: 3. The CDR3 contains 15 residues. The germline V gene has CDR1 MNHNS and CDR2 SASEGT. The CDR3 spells CASSEGWTGNQPQHF. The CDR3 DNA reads TGTGCCAGCAGTGAAGGGTGGACAGGGAATCAGCCCCAGCATTTT.

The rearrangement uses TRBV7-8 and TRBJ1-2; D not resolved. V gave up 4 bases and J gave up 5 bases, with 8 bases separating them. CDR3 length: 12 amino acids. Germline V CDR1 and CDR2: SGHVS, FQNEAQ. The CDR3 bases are TGTGCCAGCAGCTCAGGACTATATGGCTACACCTTC. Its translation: CASSSGLYGYTF.

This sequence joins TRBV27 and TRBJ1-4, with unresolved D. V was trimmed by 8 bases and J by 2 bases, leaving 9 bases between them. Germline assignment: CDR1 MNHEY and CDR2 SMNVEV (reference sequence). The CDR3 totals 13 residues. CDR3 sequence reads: CASRSQTNEKLFF. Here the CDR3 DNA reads TGTGCCAGCCGGAGTCAGACTAATGAAAAACTGTTTTTT.

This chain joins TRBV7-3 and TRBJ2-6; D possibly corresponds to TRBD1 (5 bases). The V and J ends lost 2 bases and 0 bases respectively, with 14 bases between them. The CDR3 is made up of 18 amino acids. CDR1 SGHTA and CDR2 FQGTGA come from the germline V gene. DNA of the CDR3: TGTGCCAGCAGCTTAGGTTCAGGGCGCTCCTCTGGGGCCAACGTCCTGACTTTC. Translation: CASSLGSGRSSGANVLTF.

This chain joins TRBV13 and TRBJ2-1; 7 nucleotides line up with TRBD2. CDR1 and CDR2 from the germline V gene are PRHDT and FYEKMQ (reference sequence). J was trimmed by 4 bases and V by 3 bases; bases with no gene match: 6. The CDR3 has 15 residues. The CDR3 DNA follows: TGTGCCAGCAGCTTTGGGGGGGGTGGGTACAATGAGCAGTTCTTC. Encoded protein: CASSFGGGGYNEQFF.

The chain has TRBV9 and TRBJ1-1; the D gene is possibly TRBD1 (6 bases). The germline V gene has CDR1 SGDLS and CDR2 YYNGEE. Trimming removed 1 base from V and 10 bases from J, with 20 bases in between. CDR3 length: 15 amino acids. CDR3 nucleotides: TGTGCCAGCAGCGTACTTCCGACAGGTGGGGTAGGAGCTTTCTTT. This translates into CASSVLPTGGVGAFF. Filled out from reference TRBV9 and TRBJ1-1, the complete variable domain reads DSGVTQTPKHLITATGQRVTLRCSPRSGDLSVYWYQQSLDQGLQFLIQYYNGEERAKGNILERFSAQQFPDLHSELNLSSLELGDSALYFCASSVLPTGGVGAFFGQGTRLTVV.

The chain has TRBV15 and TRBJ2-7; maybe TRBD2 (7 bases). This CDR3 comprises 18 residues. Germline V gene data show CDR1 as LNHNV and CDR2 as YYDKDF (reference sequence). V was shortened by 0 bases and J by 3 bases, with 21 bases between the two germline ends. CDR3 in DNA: TGTGCCACCAGCAGAGATTATGGGGGGGCCACCTCAAACTACGAGCAGTACTTC. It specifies CATSRDYGGATSNYEQYF.

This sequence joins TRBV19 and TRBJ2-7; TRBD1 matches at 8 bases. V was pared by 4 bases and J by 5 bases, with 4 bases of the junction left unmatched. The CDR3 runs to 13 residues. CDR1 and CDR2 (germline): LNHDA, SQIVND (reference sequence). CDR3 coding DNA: TGTGCCAGTAGTAGGACAGGGAACGACGAGCAGTACTTC. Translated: CASSRTGNDEQYF.

The CDR3 sequence: CASSIFRNTEAFF. The CDR3, as DNA: TGTGCCAGTAGTATATTTAGGAACACTGAAGCTTTCTTT. This sequence joins TRBV19 and TRBJ1-1; D gene unclear. Trimming took 2 bases from V and 1 from J, leaving 5 bases between them. In germline, CDR1 is LNHDA, CDR2 SQIVND (reference sequence). CDR3 size: 13 residues.

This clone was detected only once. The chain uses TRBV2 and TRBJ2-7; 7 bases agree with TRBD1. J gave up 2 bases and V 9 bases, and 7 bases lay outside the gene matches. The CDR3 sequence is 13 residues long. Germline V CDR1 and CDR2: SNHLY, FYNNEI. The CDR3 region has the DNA TGTGCCAGTAAACAGGGGTCTCCCTACGAGCAGTACTTC. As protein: CASKQGSPYEQYF.

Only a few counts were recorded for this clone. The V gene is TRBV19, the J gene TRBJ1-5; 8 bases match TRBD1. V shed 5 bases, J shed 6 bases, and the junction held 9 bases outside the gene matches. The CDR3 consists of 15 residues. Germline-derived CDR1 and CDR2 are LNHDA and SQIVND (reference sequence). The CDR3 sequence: CASSSRTGWSQPQHF. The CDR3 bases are TGTGCCAGTAGTTCCCGGACAGGGTGGAGTCAGCCCCAGCATTTT. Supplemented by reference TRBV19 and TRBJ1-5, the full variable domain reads DGGITQSPKYLFRKEGQNVTLSCEQNLNHDAMYWYRQDPGQGLRLIYYSQIVNDFQKGDIAEGYSVSREKKESFPLTVTSAQKNPTAFYLCASSSRTGWSQPQHFGDGTRLSIL.

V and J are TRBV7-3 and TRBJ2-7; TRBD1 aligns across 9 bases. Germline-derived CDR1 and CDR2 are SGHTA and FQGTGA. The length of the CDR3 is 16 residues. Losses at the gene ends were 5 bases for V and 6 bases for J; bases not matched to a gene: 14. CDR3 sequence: CASSSQPPGQGGEQYF. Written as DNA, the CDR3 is TGTGCCAGCAGCAGCCAACCCCCGGGACAGGGTGGCGAGCAGTACTTC.

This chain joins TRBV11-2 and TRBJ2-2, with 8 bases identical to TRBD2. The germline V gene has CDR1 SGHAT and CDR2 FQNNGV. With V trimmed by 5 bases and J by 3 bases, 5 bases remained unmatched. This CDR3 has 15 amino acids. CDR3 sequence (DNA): TGTGCCAGCAGCACCACGCGGGGGGACACCGGGGAGCTGTTTTTT. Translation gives CASSTTRGDTGELFF. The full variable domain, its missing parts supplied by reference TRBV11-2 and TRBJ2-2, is EAGVAQSPRYKIIEKRQSVAFWCNPISGHATLYWYQQILGQGPKLLIQFQNNGVVDDSQLPKDRFSAERLKGVDSTLKIQPAKLEDSAVYLCASSTTRGDTGELFFGEGSRLTVL.

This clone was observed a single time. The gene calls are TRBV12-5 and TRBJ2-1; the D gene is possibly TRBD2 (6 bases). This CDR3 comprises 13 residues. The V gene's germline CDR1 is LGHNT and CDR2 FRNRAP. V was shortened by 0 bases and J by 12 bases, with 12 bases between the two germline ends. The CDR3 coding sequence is TGTGCTAGTGGTTTGGTACCACTAGCAGGGCAGTTCTTC. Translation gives CASGLVPLAGQFF.

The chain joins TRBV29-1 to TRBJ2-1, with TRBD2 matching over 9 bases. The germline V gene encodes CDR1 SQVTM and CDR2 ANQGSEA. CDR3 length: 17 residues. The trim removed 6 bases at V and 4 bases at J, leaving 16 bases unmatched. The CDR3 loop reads CSVDPPGLAAIYNEQFF. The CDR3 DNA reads TGCAGCGTCGACCCTCCGGGACTAGCAGCGATTTACAATGAGCAGTTCTTC.

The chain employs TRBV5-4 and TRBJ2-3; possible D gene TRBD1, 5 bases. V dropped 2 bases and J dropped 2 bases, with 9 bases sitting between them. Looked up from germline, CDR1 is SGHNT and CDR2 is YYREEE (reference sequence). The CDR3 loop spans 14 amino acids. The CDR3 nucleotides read TGTGCCAGCAGCTTCAGGGTGGACACAGATACGCAGTATTTT. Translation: CASSFRVDTDTQYF. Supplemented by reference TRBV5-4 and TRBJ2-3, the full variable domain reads ETGVTQSPTHLIKTRGQQVTLRCSSQSGHNTVSWYQQALGQGPQFIFQYYREEENGRGNFPPRFSGLQFPNYSSELNVNALELDDSALYLCASSFRVDTDTQYFGPGTRLTVL.

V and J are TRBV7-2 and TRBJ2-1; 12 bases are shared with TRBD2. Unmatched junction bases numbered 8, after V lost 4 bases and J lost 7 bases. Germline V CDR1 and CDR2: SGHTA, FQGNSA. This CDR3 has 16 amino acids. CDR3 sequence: CASSYGLAGKGNEQFF. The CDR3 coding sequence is TGTGCCAGCAGCTACGGACTAGCGGGGAAGGGGAATGAGCAGTTCTTC.

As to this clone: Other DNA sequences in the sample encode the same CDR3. The CDR3 region has the DNA TGCAGTGCTAGAGGTGGGGGGGAGCAGTTCTTC. This codes for CSARGGGEQFF. The rearrangement joins TRBV20-1 to TRBJ2-1; possibly TRBD2 for D (6 bases). Per the germline V gene, CDR1 is DFQATT and CDR2 is SNEGSKA (reference sequence). This CDR3 has 11 residues. V lost 1 base, J lost 10 bases, and 8 bases lay in between.